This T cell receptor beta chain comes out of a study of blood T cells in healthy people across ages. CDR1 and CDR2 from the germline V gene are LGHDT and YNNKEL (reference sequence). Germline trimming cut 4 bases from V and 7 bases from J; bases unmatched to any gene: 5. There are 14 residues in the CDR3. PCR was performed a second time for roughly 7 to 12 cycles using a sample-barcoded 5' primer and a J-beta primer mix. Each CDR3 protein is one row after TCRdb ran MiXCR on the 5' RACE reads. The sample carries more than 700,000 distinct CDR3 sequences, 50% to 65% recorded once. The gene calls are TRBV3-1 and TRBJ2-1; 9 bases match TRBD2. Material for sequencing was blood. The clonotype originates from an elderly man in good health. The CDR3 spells CASSRSGRTNEQFF. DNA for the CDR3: TGTGCCAGCAGCCGTAGCGGGAGAACAAATGAGCAGTTCTTC.